Each of the 32 T cell receptor beta chains below was sequenced from the same sample in a study of identical twins. TCRdb used MiXCR to reprocess the 5' RACE reads, holding one entry per CDR3 protein. The table shows 450,000 or so distinct CDR3 sequences, with 14% occurring only once. This sample was also put to use in a study of yellow fever vaccine responses in identical twins.

Source material: CD4+ T cells sorted from blood. The receptors shown here come from a young woman in good health.

The CDR3: CATSPLGDYSPLHF. The DNA for the CDR3 is TGTGCCACCAGCCCTCTAGGGGACTATTCACCCCTCCACTTT. This chain connects TRBV15 to TRBJ1-6; D perhaps matches TRBD1 (5 bases). The CDR3 has 14 amino acids. Germline-derived CDR1 and CDR2 are LNHNV and YYDKDF (reference sequence). The ends were cut back, 5 bases at V and 8 bases at J, with 13 bases in the middle.

This clonotype was counted between two and nine times. This sequence joins TRBV28 and TRBJ1-5; 9 bases agree with TRBD1. J gave up 0 bases and V 5 bases, and 8 bases lay outside the gene matches. This CDR3 is 17 amino acids long. CDR1 is MDHEN, CDR2 SYDVKM, per germline. The CDR3 is CASSEIQGADSNQPQHF. The CDR3 bases are TGTGCCAGCAGTGAGATACAGGGGGCGGATAGCAATCAGCCCCAGCATTTT.

This clonotype came up many times. V is TRBV24-1 and J is TRBJ2-5; 9 bases are shared with TRBD2. This CDR3 is 15 amino acids long. V lost 7 bases, J lost 3 bases, and 8 bases stayed unmatched. Germline CDR1 reads KGHDR; CDR2 reads SFDVKD. This CDR3 is CATRGTLAGEETQYF. The CDR3 bases are TGTGCCACCAGAGGAACATTAGCGGGAGAAGAGACCCAGTACTTC.

The chain recombines TRBV7-9 with TRBJ2-7, with D unresolved. With 3 bases removed from V and 6 bases from J, the gap between germline ends came to 9 bases. The CDR3 spans 12 residues. CDR1 is SEHNR, CDR2 FQNEAQ, per germline (reference sequence). The CDR3 bases are TGTGCCAGCAGCTTCACTGGGTTCGAGCAGTACTTC. This sequence encodes CASSFTGFEQYF.

This clonotype was counted between two and nine times. This rearrangement joins TRBV2 to TRBJ2-3; 11 bases are a match to TRBD2. J lost 6 bases, V lost 6 bases, and 8 bases had no gene match. This CDR3 spans 15 amino acids. Germline lookup yields CDR1 SNHLY and CDR2 FYNNEI. The CDR3 bases are TGTGCCAGCAGGCTTAGCGGGGGGGCCACGGATACGCAGTATTTT. It specifies CASRLSGGATDTQYF.

This chain uses TRBV4-1 with TRBJ2-1, with 10 bases fitting TRBD1. The ends lost 6 bases at V and 8 bases at J; junction bases unmatched: 13. Germline V CDR1 and CDR2: MGHRA, YSYEKL. The CDR3 is made up of 16 amino acids. The CDR3 DNA reads TGCGCCAGCAGACCGACAGGGGGCTACAGTGGGGATGAGCAGTTCTTC. Translated: CASRPTGGYSGDEQFF.

The rearrangement joins TRBV5-6 to TRBJ2-4; D ambiguous. V was trimmed by 1 base and J by 0 bases, leaving 11 bases between them. Germline V gene sequence: CDR1 SGHDT, CDR2 YYEEEE. This CDR3 is 16 amino acids long. The CDR3 sequence is CASSLPFARAKNIQYF. CDR3 nucleotides: TGTGCCAGCAGCTTGCCCTTTGCCCGAGCCAAAAACATTCAGTACTTC.

Only a few counts were recorded for this clonotype. The chain uses TRBV7-6 and TRBJ1-5; D is undetermined. This CDR3 is 15 amino acids long. Trimming stripped 4 bases from V and 0 bases from J, with 10 bases between. Looked up from germline, CDR1 is SGHVS and CDR2 is FNYEAQ. The CDR3 loop is CASSWYPDSNQPQHF. CDR3 DNA: TGTGCCAGCAGCTGGTATCCCGATAGCAATCAGCCCCAGCATTTT.

The chain's CDR3 is CAFQTGMNTEAFF. DNA of the CDR3: TGTGCCTTCCAGACGGGCATGAACACTGAAGCTTTCTTT. V and J are TRBV30 and TRBJ1-1, with D unresolved. With 7 bases removed from V and 0 bases from J, the gap between germline ends came to 12 bases. Germline loops: CDR1 GTSNPN, CDR2 SVGIG (reference sequence). The CDR3 is 13 residues long.

The chain joins TRBV6-5 to TRBJ1-6, with D unclear. V was trimmed by 0 bases and J by 8 bases, leaving 11 bases between them. Germline lookup yields CDR1 MNHEY and CDR2 SVGAGI. This CDR3 comprises 15 residues. This CDR3 is CASSYSLGEDSPLHF. The CDR3 coding sequence is TGTGCCAGCAGTTACTCATTGGGTGAGGATTCACCCCTCCACTTT.

This clonotype occurred many times. The rearrangement uses TRBV20-1 and TRBJ2-7; either TRBD1 or TRBD2 may supply D (5 bases each). Trimming pared 0 bases from V and 1 base from J, leaving 10 bases between. The CDR3 totals 14 residues. Germline V lookup: CDR1 DFQATT, CDR2 SNEGSKA (reference sequence). CDR3 residues: CSAREPGRSYEQYF. CDR3 nucleotides: TGCAGTGCTAGAGAACCGGGACGTTCCTACGAGCAGTACTTC.

This clonotype was seen only once. The chain employs TRBV11-1 and TRBJ2-3; the match to TRBD2 covers 7 bases. CDR3 length equals 15 residues. V gave up 0 bases and J gave up 10 bases; unmatched junction bases: 10. Germline assignment: CDR1 SGHAT and CDR2 FQDESV (reference sequence). The CDR3: CASSLARDYQPSQYF. Written as DNA, the CDR3 is TGTGCCAGCAGCTTAGCGAGGGACTACCAGCCGTCGCAGTATTTT.

This clonotype was seen more than once but under ten times. This sequence joins TRBV10-3 and TRBJ2-7; TRBD2 agrees at 15 bases. The V gene's germline CDR1 is ENHRY and CDR2 SYGVKD. The CDR3 totals 15 residues. V lost 6 bases and J lost 7; bases outside the gene matches: 7. The CDR3 loop reads CAIRGTSGGPREQYF. In DNA form, the CDR3 reads TGTGCCATCAGGGGGACTAGCGGGGGGCCGCGGGAGCAGTACTTC.

This sequence joins TRBV20-1 and TRBJ2-3, with 9 bases aligning to TRBD2. J was trimmed by 1 base and V by 4 bases; bases with no gene match: 12. The V gene's germline CDR1 is DFQATT and CDR2 SNEGSKA (reference sequence). The CDR3 sequence is 17 residues long. CDR3 sequence reads: CSAKWSSGGWRTDTQYF. The CDR3 region has the DNA TGCAGTGCTAAGTGGTCGAGCGGGGGGTGGCGCACAGATACGCAGTATTTT.

This clonotype turned up a few times. The rearrangement uses TRBV4-1 and TRBJ1-5, with D perhaps TRBD1 (5 bases). CDR3 length equals 17 residues. Per the germline V gene, CDR1 is MGHRA and CDR2 is YSYEKL. The V gene lost 0 bases and the J gene lost 4 bases, with 16 bases spanning the gap. The CDR3: CASSQDLKVKGNQPQHF. CDR3 DNA sequence: TGCGCCAGCAGCCAAGATTTGAAGGTAAAGGGGAATCAGCCCCAGCATTTT.

The chain employs TRBV2 and TRBJ2-3, with D maybe TRBD2 (5 bases). This CDR3 is 16 amino acids long. From germline, CDR1 is SNHLY and CDR2 FYNNEI. V lost 2 bases, J lost 0 bases, and 12 bases lay in between. In nucleotides, the CDR3 is TGTGCCAGCAGTGAATTTTCGGGGAGCAGCACAGATACGCAGTATTTT. This gives the protein CASSEFSGSSTDTQYF.

The CDR3 region has the DNA TGCGCCAGCAGCTTGGATGGCAGGGCGAACACAGATACGCAGTATTTT. Its protein is CASSLDGRANTDTQYF. J is TRBJ2-3 and V is TRBV5-1; weak D call: TRBD1 (5 bases). Trimming left V 0 bases short and J 2 bases short, with 13 bases between. This CDR3 contains 16 residues. Germline V gene lookup returns CDR1 SGHRS and CDR2 YFSETQ. The full variable domain, rest sourced from reference TRBV5-1 and TRBJ2-3, is KAGVTQTPRYLIKTRGQQVTLSCSPISGHRSVSWYQQTPGQGLQFLFEYFSETQRNKGNFPGRFSGRQFSNSRSEMNVSTLELGDSALYLCASSLDGRANTDTQYFGPGTRLTVL.

Ten or more counts support this clonotype. DNA of the CDR3: TGTGCCAGCAGTTACCGGCGGGAGACCCAGTACTTC. Translating gives CASSYRRETQYF. The V gene is TRBV28, the J gene TRBJ2-5; no definite D call. The CDR3 has 12 residues. Per the germline V gene, CDR1 is MDHEN and CDR2 is SYDVKM. V was pared by 4 bases and J by 5 bases, with 8 bases between. The full variable domain, in which reference TRBV28 and TRBJ2-5 provide the parts outside the CDR3, is DVKVTQSSRYLVKRTGEKVFLECVQDMDHENMFWYRQDPGLGLRLIYFSYDVKMKEKGDIPEGYSVSREKKERFSLILESASTNQTSMYLCASSYRRETQYFGPGTRLLVL.

This clonotype was seen at least ten times. The chain links TRBV12-3 or TRBV12-4 to TRBJ2-1, with D possibly TRBD1 on 5 matching bases. V lost 2 bases to trimming and J lost 6 bases, with 14 bases between them. The CDR3 extends over 15 amino acids. In DNA, the CDR3 is TGTGCCAGCAGTTTAATGGGCAGGGTGTCCAATGAGCAGTTCTTC. It translates to CASSLMGRVSNEQFF.

This clonotype appeared many times. This chain uses TRBV12-3 or TRBV12-4 with TRBJ2-5; 9 bases fit TRBD1. CDR3 length equals 15 residues. V was pared by 5 bases and J by 7 bases, with 11 bases of the junction left unmatched. This CDR3 reads CASSEPGQGTGTQYF. CDR3 sequence (DNA): TGTGCCAGCAGTGAGCCGGGACAGGGTACCGGGACCCAGTACTTC.

In its sample, this clonotype was seen a few times. V and J are TRBV5-1 and TRBJ2-7, with 10 nucleotides matching TRBD2. Germline V CDR1 and CDR2: SGHRS, YFSETQ. The CDR3 is 14 residues long. Germline trimming cut 7 bases from V and 1 base from J; bases unmatched to any gene: 5. The CDR3 coding sequence is TGCGCCAGCCACGCGACTAGCGGGTCCTACGAGCAGTACTTC. Protein sequence: CASHATSGSYEQYF.

The V gene is TRBV5-1, the J gene TRBJ2-7; 7 positions match TRBD1. The CDR3 extends over 15 amino acids. Germline values: CDR1 SGHRS, CDR2 YFSETQ. J gave up 5 bases and V 4 bases, and 12 bases lay outside the gene matches. The DNA of the CDR3 is TGCGCCAGCAGCGACGTCATCCAGGGGGTTCACGAGCAGTACTTC. This translates into CASSDVIQGVHEQYF.

This clonotype was seen many times. The V call is TRBV19, the J call TRBJ2-5; TRBD1 or TRBD2 may be the D gene (6 bases each). V was shortened by 8 bases and J by 6 bases, with 10 bases between the two germline ends. The CDR3 consists of 11 residues. Germline V lookup: CDR1 LNHDA, CDR2 SQIVND (reference sequence). The CDR3 loop reads CASGGPKTQYF. CDR3 sequence (DNA): TGTGCCAGTGGGGGGCCTAAGACCCAGTACTTC. Variable domain in full (rest from reference TRBV19 and TRBJ2-5): DGGITQSPKYLFRKEGQNVTLSCEQNLNHDAMYWYRQDPGQGLRLIYYSQIVNDFQKGDIAEGYSVSREKKESFPLTVTSAQKNPTAFYLCASGGPKTQYFGPGTRLLVL.

This clonotype was seen a few times. The J gene is TRBJ2-7, the V gene TRBV3-1, with 11 bases identical to TRBD2. CDR1 LGHDT and CDR2 YNNKEL come from the germline V gene (reference sequence). The CDR3 is 15 residues long. J was trimmed by 2 bases and V by 1 base; bases with no gene match: 1. CDR3 loop: CASSQVSGGAYEQYF. Written as DNA, the CDR3 is TGTGCCAGCAGCCAAGTTAGCGGGGGGGCCTACGAGCAGTACTTC.

This clonotype was seen a handful of times. The chain employs TRBV18 and TRBJ2-5; D is perhaps TRBD2 (6 bases). The CDR3 covers 13 residues. Germline V gene data show CDR1 as KGHSH and CDR2 as LQKENI. Trimming shortened V by 6 bases and J by 4 bases, and 12 bases separated the two germline ends. The CDR3 sequence: CASSGTGVETQYF. In nucleotides, the CDR3 is TGTGCCAGCTCCGGCACGGGGGTAGAGACCCAGTACTTC.

This clonotype was observed a handful of times. The chain has TRBV29-1 and TRBJ2-3; weak D call: TRBD2 (5 bases). The V end lost 3 bases, the J end lost 3 bases, and 10 bases lay between the germline ends. Germline CDR1 is SQVTM and CDR2 is ANQGSEA. The CDR3 totals 13 residues. The CDR3 here is CSVDEGRTDTQYF. The CDR3 bases are TGCAGCGTTGATGAGGGAAGGACAGATACGCAGTATTTT.

This clonotype was seen ten or more times. This chain joins TRBV6-1 and TRBJ2-1, with 10 bases identical to TRBD1. The germline gives CDR1 MNHNS, CDR2 SASEGT. V trimming: 6 bases; J trimming: 4 bases; junction bases outside the gene matches: 9. This CDR3 region has 16 residues. CDR3 amino acids: CASRDATGGAYNEQFF. CDR3 DNA: TGTGCCAGCAGGGACGCGACAGGGGGCGCTTACAATGAGCAGTTCTTC.

This chain links TRBV5-6 with TRBJ1-6; no reliable D call. This CDR3 is built from 16 residues. Trimming removed 2 bases at V and 9 bases at J, with 18 bases between. CDR1 and CDR2 (germline): SGHDT, YYEEEE. The CDR3 bases are TGTGCCAGCAGCTTAAGTAGTCCCTCGCGTGTTTCACCCCTCCACTTT. Amino acids: CASSLSSPSRVSPLHF.

The chain recombines TRBV25-1 with TRBJ2-7, with D perhaps TRBD1 (5 bases). V was shortened by 4 bases and J by 2 bases, with 12 bases between the two germline ends. The germline V gene has CDR1 MGHDK and CDR2 SYGVNS. The CDR3 contains 14 residues. CDR3 in amino acids: CASSARTRPYEQYF. CDR3 DNA: TGTGCCAGCAGTGCCCGGACAAGACCCTACGAGCAGTACTTC.

V gene TRBV30 combines with J gene TRBJ2-1; 8 bases align to TRBD1. The CDR3 loop spans 15 amino acids. In germline, CDR1 is GTSNPN, CDR2 SVGIG (reference sequence). The trim removed 0 bases at V and 7 bases at J, leaving 8 bases unmatched. This chain's CDR3 is CAWSVRQGIDNEQFF. CDR3 sequence (DNA): TGTGCCTGGAGTGTGCGACAGGGGATCGATAATGAGCAGTTCTTC.

The CDR3 spells CASSLGVAGSNTGELFF. Written as DNA, the CDR3 is TGCGCCAGCAGCTTGGGGGTAGCGGGATCGAACACCGGGGAGCTGTTTTTT. The chain couples TRBV5-1 to TRBJ2-2; 8 positions agree with TRBD2. J gave up 0 bases and V 0 bases, and 4 bases lay outside the gene matches. The CDR3 consists of 17 residues. Germline CDR1 is SGHRS and CDR2 is YFSETQ.

V usage is TRBV30 and J usage is TRBJ2-3; TRBD2 matches at 9 bases. CDR1 and CDR2 (germline): GTSNPN, SVGIG (reference sequence). The J segment lost 4 bases and the V segment lost 8 bases, leaving 13 bases of the junction unmatched. The CDR3 runs to 15 residues. The CDR3 reads CALSPSQRGADTQYF. CDR3 bases: TGTGCCCTTAGTCCATCTCAGCGGGGGGCAGATACGCAGTATTTT.